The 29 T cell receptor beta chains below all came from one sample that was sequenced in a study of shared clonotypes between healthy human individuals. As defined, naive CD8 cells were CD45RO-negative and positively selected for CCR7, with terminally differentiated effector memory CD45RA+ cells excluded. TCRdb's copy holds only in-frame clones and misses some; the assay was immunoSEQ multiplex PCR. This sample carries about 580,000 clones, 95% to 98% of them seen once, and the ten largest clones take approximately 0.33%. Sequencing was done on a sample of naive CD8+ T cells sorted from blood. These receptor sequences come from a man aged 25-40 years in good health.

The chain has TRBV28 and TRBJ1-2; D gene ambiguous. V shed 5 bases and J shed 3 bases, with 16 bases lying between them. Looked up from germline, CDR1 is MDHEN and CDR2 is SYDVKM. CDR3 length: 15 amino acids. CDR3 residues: CASSPYPGEDYGYTF. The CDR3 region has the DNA TGTGCCAGCAGTCCGTACCCTGGAGAGGACTATGGCTACACCTTC.

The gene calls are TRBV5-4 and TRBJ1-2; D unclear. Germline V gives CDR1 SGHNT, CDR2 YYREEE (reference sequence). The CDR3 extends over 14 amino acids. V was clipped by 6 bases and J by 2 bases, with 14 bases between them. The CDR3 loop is CASKPEDGNYGYTF. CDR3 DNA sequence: TGTGCCAGCAAGCCGGAGGACGGGAACTATGGCTACACCTTC.

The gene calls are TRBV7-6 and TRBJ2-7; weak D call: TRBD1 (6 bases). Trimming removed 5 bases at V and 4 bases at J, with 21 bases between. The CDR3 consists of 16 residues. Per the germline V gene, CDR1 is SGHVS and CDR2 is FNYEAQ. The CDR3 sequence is CASSARSGTRPYEQYF. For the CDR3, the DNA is TGTGCCAGCAGCGCCCGTTCCGGGACAAGACCATACGAGCAGTACTTC. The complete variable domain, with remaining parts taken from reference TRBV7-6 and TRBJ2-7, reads GAGVSQSPRYKVTKRGQDVALRCDPISGHVSLYWYRQALGQGPEFLTYFNYEAQQDKSGLPNDRFSAERPEGSISTLTIQRTEQRDSAMYRCASSARSGTRPYEQYFGPGTRLTVT.

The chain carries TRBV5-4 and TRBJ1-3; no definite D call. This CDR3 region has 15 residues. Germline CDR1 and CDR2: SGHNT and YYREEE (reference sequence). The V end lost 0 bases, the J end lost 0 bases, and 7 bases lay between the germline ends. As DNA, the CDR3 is TGTGCCAGCAGCTTGGACTTAAACTCTGGAAACACCATATATTTT. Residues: CASSLDLNSGNTIYF.

The CDR3 bases are TGCGCCAGCAGCTGGCGGGAGGGGGACTATGGCTACACCTTC. This translates into CASSWREGDYGYTF. The rearrangement joins TRBV5-1 to TRBJ1-2; a possible D gene is TRBD1 (6 bases). The V gene's germline CDR1 is SGHRS and CDR2 YFSETQ. The CDR3 spans 14 residues. The germline V and J ends were trimmed by 3 bases and 3 bases, with 12 bases remaining between them.

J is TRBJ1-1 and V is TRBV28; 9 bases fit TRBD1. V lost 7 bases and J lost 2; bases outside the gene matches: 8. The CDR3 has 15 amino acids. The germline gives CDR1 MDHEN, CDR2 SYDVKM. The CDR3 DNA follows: TGTGCCAGCAATCCGACAGGGGGGGAAAACACTGAAGCTTTCTTT. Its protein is CASNPTGGENTEAFF.

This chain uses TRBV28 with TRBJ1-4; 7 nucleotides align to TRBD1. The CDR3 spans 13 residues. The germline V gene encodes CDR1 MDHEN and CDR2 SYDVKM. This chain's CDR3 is CGSKTGSNEKLFF. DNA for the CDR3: TGTGGCTCCAAGACAGGGTCGAATGAAAAACTGTTTTTT.

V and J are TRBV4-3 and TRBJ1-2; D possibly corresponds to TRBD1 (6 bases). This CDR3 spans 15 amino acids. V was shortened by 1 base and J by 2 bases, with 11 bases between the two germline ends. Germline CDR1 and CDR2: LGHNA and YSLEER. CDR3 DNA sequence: TGCGCCAGCAGCCAAGGGGGGGGCCAGAACTATGGCTACACCTTC. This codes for CASSQGGGQNYGYTF.

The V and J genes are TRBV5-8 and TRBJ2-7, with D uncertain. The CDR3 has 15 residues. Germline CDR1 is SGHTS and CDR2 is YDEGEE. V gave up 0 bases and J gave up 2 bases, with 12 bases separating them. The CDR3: CASSLVPGFAYEQYF. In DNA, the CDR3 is TGTGCCAGCAGCTTGGTACCAGGCTTCGCCTACGAGCAGTACTTC.

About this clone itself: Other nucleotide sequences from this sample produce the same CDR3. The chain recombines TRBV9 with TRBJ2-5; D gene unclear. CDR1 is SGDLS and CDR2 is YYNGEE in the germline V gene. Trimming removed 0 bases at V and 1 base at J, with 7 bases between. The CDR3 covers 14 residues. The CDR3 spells CASSVAGVQETQYF. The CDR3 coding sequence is TGTGCCAGCAGCGTAGCAGGAGTCCAAGAGACCCAGTACTTC.

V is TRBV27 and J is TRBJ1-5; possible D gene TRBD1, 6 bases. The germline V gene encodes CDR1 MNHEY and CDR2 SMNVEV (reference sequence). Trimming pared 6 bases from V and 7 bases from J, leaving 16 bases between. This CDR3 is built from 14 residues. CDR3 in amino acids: CASRPSGGEQPQHF. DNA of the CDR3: TGTGCCAGCAGGCCTTCGGGGGGCGAACAGCCCCAGCATTTT.

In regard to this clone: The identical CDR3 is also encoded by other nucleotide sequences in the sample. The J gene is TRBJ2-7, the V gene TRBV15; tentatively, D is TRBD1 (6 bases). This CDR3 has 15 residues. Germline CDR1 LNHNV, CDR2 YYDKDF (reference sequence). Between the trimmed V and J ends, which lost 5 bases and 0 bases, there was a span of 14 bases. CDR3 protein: CATSRGTSSSYEQYF. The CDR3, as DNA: TGTGCCACCAGCCGAGGGACAAGCAGCTCCTACGAGCAGTACTTC.

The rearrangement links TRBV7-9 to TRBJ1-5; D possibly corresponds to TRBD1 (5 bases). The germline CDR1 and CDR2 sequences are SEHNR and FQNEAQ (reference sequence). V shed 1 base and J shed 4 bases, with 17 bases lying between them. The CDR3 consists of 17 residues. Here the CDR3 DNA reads TGTGCCAGCAGCTTAGTTGTAGCTGGGGACCTTAATCAGCCCCAGCATTTT. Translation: CASSLVVAGDLNQPQHF.

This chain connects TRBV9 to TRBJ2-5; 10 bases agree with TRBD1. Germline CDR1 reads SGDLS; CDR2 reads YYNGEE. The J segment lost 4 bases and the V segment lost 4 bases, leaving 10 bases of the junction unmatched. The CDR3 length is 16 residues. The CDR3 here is CASSNNDRGRGETQYF. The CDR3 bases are TGTGCCAGCAGCAACAACGACAGGGGGCGCGGAGAGACCCAGTACTTC.

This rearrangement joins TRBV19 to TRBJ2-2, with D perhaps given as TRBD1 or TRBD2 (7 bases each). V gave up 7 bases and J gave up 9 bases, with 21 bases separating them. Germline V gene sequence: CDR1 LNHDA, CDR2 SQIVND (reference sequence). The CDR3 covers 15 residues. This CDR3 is CASTPGGAGTRELFF. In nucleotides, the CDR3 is TGTGCCAGTACCCCAGGGGGGGCAGGGACCCGGGAGCTGTTTTTT. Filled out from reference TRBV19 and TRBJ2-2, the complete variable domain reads DGGITQSPKYLFRKEGQNVTLSCEQNLNHDAMYWYRQDPGQGLRLIYYSQIVNDFQKGDIAEGYSVSREKKESFPLTVTSAQKNPTAFYLCASTPGGAGTRELFFGEGSRLTVL.

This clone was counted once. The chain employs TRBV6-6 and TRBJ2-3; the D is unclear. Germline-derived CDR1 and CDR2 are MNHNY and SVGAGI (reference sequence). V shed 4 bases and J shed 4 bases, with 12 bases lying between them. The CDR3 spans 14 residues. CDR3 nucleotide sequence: TGTGCCAGCAGTTTTCTGGGTGGGGCAGATACGCAGTATTTT. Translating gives CASSFLGGADTQYF.

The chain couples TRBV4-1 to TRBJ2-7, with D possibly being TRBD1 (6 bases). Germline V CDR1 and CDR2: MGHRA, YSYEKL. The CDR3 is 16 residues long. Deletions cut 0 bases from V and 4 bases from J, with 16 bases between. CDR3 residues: CASSQDPQGSFYEQYF. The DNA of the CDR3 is TGCGCCAGCAGCCAAGATCCCCAGGGGAGCTTTTACGAGCAGTACTTC.

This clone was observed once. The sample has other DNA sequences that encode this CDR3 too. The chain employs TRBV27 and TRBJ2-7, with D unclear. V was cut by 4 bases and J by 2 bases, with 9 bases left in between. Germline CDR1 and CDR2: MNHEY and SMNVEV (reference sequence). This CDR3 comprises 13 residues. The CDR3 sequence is CASSSGATYEQYF. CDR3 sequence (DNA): TGTGCCAGCAGTTCAGGCGCAACCTACGAGCAGTACTTC.

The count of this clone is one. The CDR3 reads CASSSGTSANTGELFF. CDR3 sequence (DNA): TGTGCCAGCAGTTCGGGGACTAGCGCCAACACCGGGGAGCTGTTTTTT. The chain couples TRBV6-5 to TRBJ2-2; 10 bases line up with TRBD2. Germline CDR1 MNHEY, CDR2 SVGAGI. This CDR3 has 16 amino acids. The V gene end was trimmed by 4 bases and the J gene end by 2 bases; junction bases not matched to a gene: 4.

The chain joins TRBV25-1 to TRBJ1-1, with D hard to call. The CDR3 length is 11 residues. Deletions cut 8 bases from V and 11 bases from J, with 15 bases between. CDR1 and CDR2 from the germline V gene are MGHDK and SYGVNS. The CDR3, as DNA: TGTGCCAGCGGGGAATTGGTGGAGGCTTTCTTT. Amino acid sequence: CASGELVEAFF.

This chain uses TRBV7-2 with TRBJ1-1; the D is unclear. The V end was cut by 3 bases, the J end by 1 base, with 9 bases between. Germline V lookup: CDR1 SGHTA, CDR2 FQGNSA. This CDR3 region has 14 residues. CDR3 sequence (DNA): TGTGCCAGCAGCTTCAGGACGGGGAACACTGAAGCTTTCTTT. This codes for CASSFRTGNTEAFF.

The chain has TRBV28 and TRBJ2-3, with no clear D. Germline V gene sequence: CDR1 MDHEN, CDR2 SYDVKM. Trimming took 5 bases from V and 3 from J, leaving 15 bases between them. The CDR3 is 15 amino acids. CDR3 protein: CASSPTSPDTDTQYF. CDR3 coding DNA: TGTGCCAGCAGTCCCACAAGCCCAGATACAGATACGCAGTATTTT.

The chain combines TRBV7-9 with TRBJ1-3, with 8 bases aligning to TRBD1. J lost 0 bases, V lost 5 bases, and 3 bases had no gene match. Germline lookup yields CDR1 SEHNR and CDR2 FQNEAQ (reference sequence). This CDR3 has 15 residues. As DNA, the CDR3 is TGTGCCAGCAGCGGGGACAGGAGCTCTGGAAACACCATATATTTT. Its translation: CASSGDRSSGNTIYF.

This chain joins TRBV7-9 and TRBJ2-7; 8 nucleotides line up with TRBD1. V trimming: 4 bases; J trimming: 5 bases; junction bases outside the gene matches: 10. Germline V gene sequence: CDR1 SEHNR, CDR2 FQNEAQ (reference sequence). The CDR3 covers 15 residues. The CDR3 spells CASSSPGTGLHEQYF. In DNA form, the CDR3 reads TGTGCCAGCAGCTCCCCCGGGACAGGTTTGCACGAGCAGTACTTC.

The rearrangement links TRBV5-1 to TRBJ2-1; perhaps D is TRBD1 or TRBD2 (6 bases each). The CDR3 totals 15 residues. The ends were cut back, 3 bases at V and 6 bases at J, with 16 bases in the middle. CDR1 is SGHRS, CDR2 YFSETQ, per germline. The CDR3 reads CASSWGTGRLNEQFF. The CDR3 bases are TGCGCCAGCAGCTGGGGTACAGGGAGGCTCAATGAGCAGTTCTTC.

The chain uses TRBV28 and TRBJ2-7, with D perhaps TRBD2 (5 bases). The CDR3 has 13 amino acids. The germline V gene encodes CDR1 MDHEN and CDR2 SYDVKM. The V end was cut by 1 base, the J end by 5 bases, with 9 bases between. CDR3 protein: CASSLSFGNEQYF. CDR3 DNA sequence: TGTGCCAGCAGTTTATCCTTCGGGAACGAGCAGTACTTC.

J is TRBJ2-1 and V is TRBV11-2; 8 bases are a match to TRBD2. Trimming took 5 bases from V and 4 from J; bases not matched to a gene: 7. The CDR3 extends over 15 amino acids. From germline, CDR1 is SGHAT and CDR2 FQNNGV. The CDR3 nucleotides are TGTGCCAGCAGCCACGGGGTAGCGGGATACAATGAGCAGTTCTTC. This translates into CASSHGVAGYNEQFF.

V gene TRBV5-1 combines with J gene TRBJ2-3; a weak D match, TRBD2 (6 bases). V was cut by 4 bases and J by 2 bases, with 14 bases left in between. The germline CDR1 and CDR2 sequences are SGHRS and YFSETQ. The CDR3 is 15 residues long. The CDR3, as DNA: TGCGCCAGCAGCGCCGGACTACCCATCACAGATACGCAGTATTTT. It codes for CASSAGLPITDTQYF.

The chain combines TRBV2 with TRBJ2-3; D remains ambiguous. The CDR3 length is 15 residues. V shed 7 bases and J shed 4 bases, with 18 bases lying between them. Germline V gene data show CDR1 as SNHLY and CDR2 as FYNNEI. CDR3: CASIFQEFTADTQYF. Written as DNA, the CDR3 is TGTGCCAGCATCTTTCAGGAGTTCACTGCAGATACGCAGTATTTT.